The sample holds many counts of the clone carrying this T cell receptor beta chain. This sample was taken from a study of T cell repertoires in cytomegalovirus infection. This CDR3 contains 17 residues. Germline V lookup: CDR1 SGHAT, CDR2 FQNNGV. Trimming shortened V by 5 bases and J by 2 bases, and 18 bases separated the two germline ends. One entry per CDR3 protein results from TCRdb running MiXCR on the reads. The repertoire holds fewer than 550,000 distinct CDR3 sequences, with approximately 11% as singletons. The source of this sequence is a human donor in good health (CMV status not recorded). Some clones in this sample may be carry-over from other donors' samples. Input material: PBMCs. The chain joins TRBV11-2 to TRBJ2-2; TRBD1 is a possible D gene (5 bases). This CDR3 is CASSLDSHPSNTGELFF. The CDR3 DNA reads as TGTGCCAGCAGCCTTGACAGCCACCCCAGTAACACCGGGGAGCTGTTTTTT.